The present entry profiles one T cell receptor beta chain with its context. Its antigen target is currently unknown. No base qualities exist here, and no much larger clone lies one base off it. In light of the paper, this sample's time point label describes: newly diagnosed GD, antithyroid drugs for less than 3 months. RNA was extracted from PBMCs in TRIzol for both TCR sequencing and RNA sequencing. The diagnosis of Graves' disease was made according to American Thyroid Association guidelines. Patients were recruited from an endocrinology department in Xi'an, China. Each patient gave 8.5 to 9.5 milliliters of peripheral blood, collected in an EDTA anticoagulant tube. PBMCs were isolated by Ficoll Paque Plus density gradient separation without further T cell sorting. An Agilent 2100 Bioanalyzer and agarose gel were used to assess RNA quality, and a NanoDrop 2000 was used to measure RNA concentration.

This entry is derived from a study of regulatory T cells in long-lasting Graves disease (dated by TCRdb to about 2021). A note on the overall study: Antithyroid drugs had been taken for less than 3 months by newly diagnosed Graves' disease patients. Persistent Graves' disease patients were compared with newly diagnosed Graves' disease patients by peripheral blood TCR sequencing and RNA sequencing. The study was conducted in China and was registered as a clinical trial. A total of about 35 samples underwent TCR sequencing, from roughly 13 patients with persistent Graves' disease and some 20 patients with newly diagnosed Graves' disease.

Compared with germline, V lacks 0 bases and J lacks 6 bases; bases without a gene match: 6. The CDR3 spans 16 residues, from the cysteine through the phenylalanine. Only the CDR3 portion is preserved as DNA: 48 bases, with reading frame beginning at the first base. Sequences SGDLS (CDR1) and YYNGEE (CDR2) are obtained from the germline V gene. Paper-wide results and their limitations: Persistent patients shared more public clonotypes among themselves (around 2,500) than newly diagnosed patients did (more than 950). Only the TCR beta chain was sequenced and analyzed. Persistent disease showed preferential use of TRBV28, TRBJ1-2 and TRBJ2-5, whereas newly diagnosed disease favored TRBV20-1 and TRBJ2-1. As a limitation, the authors acknowledged that the small sample size may reduce accuracy. Persistent Graves' disease patients showed lower TCR Shannon entropy and fewer highly expanded clones than newly diagnosed patients, suggesting clonal expansion. Only peripheral blood was studied, because thyroid tissue, the primary lesion, was inaccessible.

The library was obtained by multiplex PCR. The sequencing machine was an Illumina HiSeq 4000. To build TCR beta libraries, CDR3 regions were amplified by Arm-PCR using iRepertoire HTBI primers. Before sequencing, the PCR products went through gel purification. Processing in the source paper ran as follows. Gene usage analysis of CDR3 amino acid clonotypes relied on the roughly 64 TRBV and 15 or so TRBJ segments identified across samples. COPE and FqMerger were used to merge the filtered high-quality paired reads into contigs. BLAST was used to align contigs to IMGT TRBV, TRBD and TRBJ reference genes, and CDR3 was defined according to IMGT. Any clonotype with a frequency above 0.1% was counted as a highly expanded clone. Repertoire diversity was measured by Shannon entropy, and V-J evenness by the Gini coefficient. Clonotypes shared by more than one individual were considered public. Using fastp at Q25 and MiXCR, TCRdb reprocessed the public reads and kept productive beta chains. Each CDR3 protein gets just one entry, which takes the most common genes and DNA from the rows behind it. The V and J calls were determined by TCRdb, not by the authors. Present in this sample are about 440,000 distinct CDR3 sequences, approximately 15% of which were seen just once. Jointly, the top ten make up approximately 15% of the sample.

These same data were also listed under a study on T cells in Graves' hyperthyroidism and ophthalmopathy. Drawing on the second study: Stable Graves' hyperthyroidism was defined as no progression to ophthalmopathy during 18 months of follow-up. The hyperthyroidism patients were between 18 and 65 years old and newly diagnosed, with a disease duration of less than 2 months. Exclusion was applied to patients with uncontrolled infections, other autoimmune diseases, pregnancy or lactation. Clinical symptoms, serum thyroxine and TRAb, thyroid ultrasound, and orbital computed tomography formed the basis for the diagnoses. A first-round RT-PCR of the TCR CDR3 used the HTBI primer set with the Qiagen OneStep RT-PCR kit. Most expanded thyroid clonotypes (frequency above 0.001) were also found in blood, which suggests that blood repertoires may mirror thyroid immune responses. A 13 V-J signature model separated ophthalmopathy from stable hyperthyroidism, with approximately 87% sensitivity and around 84% specificity in cross-validation and 80%/75% in testing. In validation, the model predicted progression to ophthalmopathy with just under 71% sensitivity and 72% to 85% specificity, a median of around 6.6 months before onset. A discovery cohort of about 96 patients, roughly 43 with Graves' ophthalmopathy and under 60 with stable Graves' hyperthyroidism, was used to find distinguishing TCR V-J signatures. Prospective prediction of ophthalmopathy was tested in an independent validation cohort consisting of roughly 19 hyperthyroidism patients and some 16 patients who later progressed to ophthalmopathy. For training and testing, the roughly 93 patients in the discovery cohort were randomly divided in a 7:3 ratio. The study also compared thyroid tissue and blood T-cell repertoires from roughly six Graves' hyperthyroidism patients. After sampling, hyperthyroidism patients received methimazole starting at 30 mg daily, and ophthalmopathy patients received high-dose intravenous methylprednisolone. A second multiplex PCR round built the libraries, followed by size selection and purification. Paired-end sequencing of the libraries was performed with 100 bp reads on an Illumina HiSeq2000. SOAPnuke was used to process the raw data, removing reads that contained adapters or uncalled bases, had a mean Phred below 15, or lacked an exact match to the constant primer or identifier. COPE v1.2.5 was used to merge the high-quality paired reads, and each unique nucleotide sequence was defined as a clonotype. MiTCR v1.1 was used to align clonotypes to the IMGT TRBV, TRBD and TRBJ reference segments. The analysis included only V-J combinations with a frequency above 0.0001, which together covered 98% to 99.2% of the repertoires. The TCS score was defined as F50 (clonal expansion) divided by E x V (chaos), with BLOSUM62-based TCRdist calculated between CDR3 peptides within each V-J. Welch's t-statistics and random forest reduced 450 to 600 V-J features to 13, which were used in a naive Bayes classifier (R e1071). Sample size was not statistically predetermined, and blinding of investigators to group allocation was not performed. The paper describes TCR Vbeta CDR3 sequencing of around 130 peripheral blood samples, made up of 43 ophthalmopathy patients, over 70 hyperthyroidism patients and 17 progressor patients.

The sequence links TRBV9 to TRBJ2-2; 9 bases in the middle match TRBD2. The sample consisted of peripheral blood mononuclear cells (PBMCs), taken at new diagnosis, from a patient treated with antithyroid drugs. This TCR derives from a woman aged 25 to 39 with Graves disease. Donor details come from another sample of the same person, matched by shared clones. The CDR3 corresponds to CASSVATTSGPGELFF. The nucleotide sequence is given as TGTGCCAGCAGCGTAGCTACAACTAGCGGGCCCGGGGAGCTGTTTTTT.